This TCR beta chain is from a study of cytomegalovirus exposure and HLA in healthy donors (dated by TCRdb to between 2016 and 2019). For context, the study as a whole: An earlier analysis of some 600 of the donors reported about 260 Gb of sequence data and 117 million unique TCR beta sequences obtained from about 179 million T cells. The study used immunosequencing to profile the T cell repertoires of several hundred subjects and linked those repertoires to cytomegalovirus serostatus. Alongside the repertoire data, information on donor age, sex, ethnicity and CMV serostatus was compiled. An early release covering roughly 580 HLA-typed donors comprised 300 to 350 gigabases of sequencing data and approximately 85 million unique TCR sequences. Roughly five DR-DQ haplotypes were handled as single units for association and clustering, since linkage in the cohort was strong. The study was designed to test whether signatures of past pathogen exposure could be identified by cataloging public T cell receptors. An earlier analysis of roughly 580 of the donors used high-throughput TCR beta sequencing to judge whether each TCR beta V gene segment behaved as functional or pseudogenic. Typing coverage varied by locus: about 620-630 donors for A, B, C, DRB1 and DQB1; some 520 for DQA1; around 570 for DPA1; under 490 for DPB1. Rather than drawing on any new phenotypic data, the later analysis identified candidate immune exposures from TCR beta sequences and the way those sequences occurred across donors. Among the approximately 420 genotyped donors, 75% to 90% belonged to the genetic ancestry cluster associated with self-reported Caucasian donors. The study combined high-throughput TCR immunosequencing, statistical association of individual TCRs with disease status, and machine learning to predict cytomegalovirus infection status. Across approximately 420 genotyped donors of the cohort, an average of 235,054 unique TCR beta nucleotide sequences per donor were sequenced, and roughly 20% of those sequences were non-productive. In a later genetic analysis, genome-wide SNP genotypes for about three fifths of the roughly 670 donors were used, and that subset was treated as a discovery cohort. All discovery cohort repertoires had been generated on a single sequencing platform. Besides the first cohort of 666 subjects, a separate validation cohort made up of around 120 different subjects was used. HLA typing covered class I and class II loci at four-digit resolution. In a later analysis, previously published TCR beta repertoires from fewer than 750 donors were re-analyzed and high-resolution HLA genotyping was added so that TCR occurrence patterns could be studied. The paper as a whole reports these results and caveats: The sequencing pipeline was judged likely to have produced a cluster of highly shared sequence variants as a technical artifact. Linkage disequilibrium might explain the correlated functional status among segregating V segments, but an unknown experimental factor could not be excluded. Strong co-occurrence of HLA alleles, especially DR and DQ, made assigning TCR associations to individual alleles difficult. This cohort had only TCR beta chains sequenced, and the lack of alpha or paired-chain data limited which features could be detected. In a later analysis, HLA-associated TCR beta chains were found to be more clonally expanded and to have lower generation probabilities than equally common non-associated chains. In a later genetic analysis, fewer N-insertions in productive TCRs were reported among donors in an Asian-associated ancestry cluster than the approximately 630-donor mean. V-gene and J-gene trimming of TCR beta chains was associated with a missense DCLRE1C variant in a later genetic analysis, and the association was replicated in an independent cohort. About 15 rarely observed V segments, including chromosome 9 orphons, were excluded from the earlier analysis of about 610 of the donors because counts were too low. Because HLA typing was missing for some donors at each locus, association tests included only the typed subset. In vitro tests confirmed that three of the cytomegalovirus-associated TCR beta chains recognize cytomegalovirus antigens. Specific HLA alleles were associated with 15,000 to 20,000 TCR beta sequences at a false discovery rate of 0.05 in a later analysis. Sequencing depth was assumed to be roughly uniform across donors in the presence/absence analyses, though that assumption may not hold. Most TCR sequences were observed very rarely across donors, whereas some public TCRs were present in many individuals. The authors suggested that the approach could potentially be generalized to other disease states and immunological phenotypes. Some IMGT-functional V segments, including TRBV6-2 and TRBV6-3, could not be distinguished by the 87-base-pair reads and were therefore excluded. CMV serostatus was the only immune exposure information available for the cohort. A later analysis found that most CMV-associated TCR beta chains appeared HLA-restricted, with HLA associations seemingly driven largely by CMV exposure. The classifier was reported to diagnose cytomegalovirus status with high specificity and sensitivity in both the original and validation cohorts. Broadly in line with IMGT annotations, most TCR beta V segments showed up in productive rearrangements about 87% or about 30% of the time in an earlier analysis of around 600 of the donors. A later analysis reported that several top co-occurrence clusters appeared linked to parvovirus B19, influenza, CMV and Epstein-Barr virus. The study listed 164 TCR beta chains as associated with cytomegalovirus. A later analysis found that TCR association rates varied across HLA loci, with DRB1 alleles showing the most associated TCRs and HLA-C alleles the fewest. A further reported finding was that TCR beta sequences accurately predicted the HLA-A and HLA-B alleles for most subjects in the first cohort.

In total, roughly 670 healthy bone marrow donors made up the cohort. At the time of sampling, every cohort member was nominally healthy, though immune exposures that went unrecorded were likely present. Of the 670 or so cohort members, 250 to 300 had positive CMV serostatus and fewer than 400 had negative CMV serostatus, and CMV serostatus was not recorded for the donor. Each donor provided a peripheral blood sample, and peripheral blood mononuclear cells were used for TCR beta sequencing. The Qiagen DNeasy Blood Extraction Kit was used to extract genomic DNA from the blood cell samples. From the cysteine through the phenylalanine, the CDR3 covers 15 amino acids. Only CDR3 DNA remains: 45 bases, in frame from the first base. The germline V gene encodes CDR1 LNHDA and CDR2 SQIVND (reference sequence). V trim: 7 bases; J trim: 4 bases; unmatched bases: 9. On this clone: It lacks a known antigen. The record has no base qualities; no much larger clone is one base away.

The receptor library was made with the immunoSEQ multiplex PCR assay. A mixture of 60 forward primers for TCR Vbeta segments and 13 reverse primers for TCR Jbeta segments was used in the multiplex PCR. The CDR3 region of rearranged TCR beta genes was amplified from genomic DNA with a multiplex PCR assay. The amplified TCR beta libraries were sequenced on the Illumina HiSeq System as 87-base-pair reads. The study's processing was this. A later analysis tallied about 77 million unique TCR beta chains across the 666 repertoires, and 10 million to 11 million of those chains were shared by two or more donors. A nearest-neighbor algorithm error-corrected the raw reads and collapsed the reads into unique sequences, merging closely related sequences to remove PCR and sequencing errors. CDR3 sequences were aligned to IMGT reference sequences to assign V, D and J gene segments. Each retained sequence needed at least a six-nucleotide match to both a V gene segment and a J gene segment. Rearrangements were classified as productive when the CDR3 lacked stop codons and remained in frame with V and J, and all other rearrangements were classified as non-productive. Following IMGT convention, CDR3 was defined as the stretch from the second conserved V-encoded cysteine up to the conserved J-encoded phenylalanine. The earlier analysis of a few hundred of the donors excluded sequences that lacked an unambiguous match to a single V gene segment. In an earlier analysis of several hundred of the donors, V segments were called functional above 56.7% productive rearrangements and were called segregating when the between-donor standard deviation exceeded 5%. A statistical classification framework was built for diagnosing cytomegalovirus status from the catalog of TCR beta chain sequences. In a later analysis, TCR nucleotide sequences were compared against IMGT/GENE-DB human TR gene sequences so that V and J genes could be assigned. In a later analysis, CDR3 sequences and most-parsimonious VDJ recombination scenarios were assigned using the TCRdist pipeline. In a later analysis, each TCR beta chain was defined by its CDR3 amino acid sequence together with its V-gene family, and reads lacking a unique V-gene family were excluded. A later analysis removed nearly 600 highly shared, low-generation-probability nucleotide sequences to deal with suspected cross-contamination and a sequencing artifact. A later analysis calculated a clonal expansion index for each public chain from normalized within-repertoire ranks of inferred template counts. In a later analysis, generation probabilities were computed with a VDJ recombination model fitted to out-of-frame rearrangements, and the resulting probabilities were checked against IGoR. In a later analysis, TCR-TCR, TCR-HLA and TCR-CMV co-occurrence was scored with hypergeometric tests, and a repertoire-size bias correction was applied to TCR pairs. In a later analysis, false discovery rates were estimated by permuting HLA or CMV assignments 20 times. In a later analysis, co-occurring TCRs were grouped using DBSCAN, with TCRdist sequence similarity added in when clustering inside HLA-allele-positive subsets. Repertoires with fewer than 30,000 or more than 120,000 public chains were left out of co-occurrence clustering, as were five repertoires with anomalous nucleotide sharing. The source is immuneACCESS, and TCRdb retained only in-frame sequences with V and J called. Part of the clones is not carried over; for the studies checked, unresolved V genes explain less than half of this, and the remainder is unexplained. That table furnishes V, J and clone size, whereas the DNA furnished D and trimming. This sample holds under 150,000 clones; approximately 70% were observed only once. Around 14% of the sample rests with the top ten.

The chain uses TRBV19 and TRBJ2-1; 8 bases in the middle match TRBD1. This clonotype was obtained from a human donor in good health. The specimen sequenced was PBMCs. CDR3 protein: CASKGTGGKYNEQFF. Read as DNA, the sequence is TGTGCCAGTAAGGGAACAGGGGGTAAATACAATGAGCAGTTCTTC.